What follows describes a single T cell receptor beta chain. This sample is part of a study of blood T cell repertoires in COVID-19. The overall study: From the United States, Italy and Spain came samples of acute and convalescent COVID-19. T cells, B-cell-depleted T cells, or PBMCs provided the cDNA or gDNA that served as material.

This CDR3 is built from 12 residues. Germline CDR1 and CDR2: SQVTM and ANQGSEA. V was clipped by 8 bases and J by 4 bases, with 14 bases between them. In the original analysis: Quantification of nucleated cells was approximated via reference gene primer amplification. Sequenced by immunoSEQ multiplex PCR; TCRdb stores in-frame clones only, minus some. V and J calls and clone size follow that table, whereas D and trimming were derived from the DNA. The sample records just over 300,000 clones, around 90% being singletons. Material for sequencing was peripheral blood. This receptor was taken from a man between 18 and 35 years old with active or convalescent COVID-19. This chain connects TRBV29-1 to TRBJ2-5, with a possible D match to TRBD2 (6 bases). CDR3 residues: CSLLGGLETQYF. DNA of the CDR3: TGCAGCCTCTTGGGGGGTTTAGAGACCCAGTACTTC.